The TCR beta chain under discussion was sequenced for a study of cytomegalovirus exposure and HLA in healthy donors. J gave up 6 bases and V 5 bases, and 5 bases lay outside the gene matches. The CDR3 has 14 amino acids. Germline V gene lookup returns CDR1 MNHNS and CDR2 SASEGT. 60 Vbeta and 13 Jbeta primers were used in PCR. Measured with immunoSEQ multiplex PCR; TCRdb has only the in-frame clones, and not every one. The profile shows roughly 180,000 clones, around 75% of them singletons. This clone was detected only a few times. The receptor's source is a female donor in good health and CMV-seronegative. Sequencing was carried out using PBMCs. The V call is TRBV6-1, the J call TRBJ2-7, with TRBD1 identical over 12 bases. The CDR3 spells CASSRDRGRREQYF. CDR3 coding DNA: TGTGCCAGCAGTCGGGACAGGGGGCGGCGCGAGCAGTACTTC.